These 27 T cell receptor beta chains came from one sample sequenced in a study of blood T cell repertoires in COVID-19. Only in-frame clones appear in the TCRdb table, and some are missing; sequencing was by immunoSEQ multiplex PCR. The sample gives 300,000 or so clones, 90% of which show up once; 2% to 3% is in the top ten. The sample consisted of PBMCs or T cells enriched from blood (not recorded which). These receptors originate from a man aged 55 to 70 who had recovered from COVID-19.

This clone was detected only once. The rearrangement joins TRBV6-5 to TRBJ2-7, with D possibly matching TRBD2 (6 bases). The CDR3 runs 14 residues. V was cut by 11 bases and J by 0 bases, with 17 bases left in between. Per germline, CDR1 MNHEY and CDR2 SVGAGI. CDR3 sequence reads: CAGRGASNSYEQYF. As DNA, the CDR3 is TGTGCCGGCCGCGGGGCTTCGAACTCCTACGAGCAGTACTTC.

J is TRBJ2-3 and V is TRBV24-1; 8 nucleotides agree with TRBD2. The CDR3 contains 16 residues. Germline CDR1 KGHDR, CDR2 SFDVKD. V lost 4 bases and J lost 0; bases outside the gene matches: 5. CDR3 bases: TGTGCCACCAGTGACTCTAGCGGGTTGAGCACAGATACGCAGTATTTT. Protein product: CATSDSSGLSTDTQYF.

V and J are TRBV11-2 and TRBJ2-4; D gene unclear. Germline V lookup: CDR1 SGHAT, CDR2 FQNNGV. This CDR3 has 13 residues. The V gene lost 1 base and the J gene lost 4 bases, with 5 bases spanning the gap. CDR3 in amino acids: CASSLAVKNIQYF. As DNA, the CDR3 is TGTGCCAGCAGCTTAGCAGTTAAAAACATTCAGTACTTC.

V and J are TRBV18 and TRBJ2-5, with D perhaps TRBD1 (6 bases). This CDR3 is 13 amino acids long. The germline gives CDR1 KGHSH, CDR2 LQKENI. Between the trimmed V and J ends, which lost 1 base and 4 bases, there was a span of 7 bases. The CDR3 spells CASSPRGRETQYF. CDR3 coding DNA: TGTGCCAGCTCACCACGGGGGCGAGAGACCCAGTACTTC.

V gene TRBV30 combines with J gene TRBJ2-4, with D perhaps matching TRBD2 (6 bases). Germline CDR1 is GTSNPN and CDR2 is SVGIG (reference sequence). With 3 bases removed from V and 5 bases from J, the gap between germline ends came to 14 bases. The CDR3 totals 14 residues. Here the CDR3 reads CAWSTGTSQNIQYF. CDR3 coding DNA: TGTGCCTGGAGCACCGGGACTTCCCAAAACATTCAGTACTTC.

The rearrangement joins TRBV6-2 or TRBV6-3 to TRBJ2-7, with a weak D call TRBD2 (6 bases). Germline V CDR1 and CDR2: MNHEY, SVGEGT. This CDR3 is 14 amino acids long. Deletions cut 0 bases from V and 5 bases from J, with 11 bases between. CDR3 in amino acids: CASSYSKGLHEQYF. The CDR3 DNA sequence: TGTGCCAGCAGTTACTCGAAGGGACTCCACGAGCAGTACTTC.

This clone was seen a single time. This sequence joins TRBV7-8 and TRBJ1-6, with D tentatively TRBD1 (5 bases). This CDR3 has 14 residues. V gave up 1 base and J gave up 7 bases, with 8 bases separating them. The germline V gene encodes CDR1 SGHVS and CDR2 FQNEAQ. The CDR3 reads CASSLETANSPLHF. The CDR3 DNA is TGTGCCAGCAGCTTAGAGACAGCAAATTCACCCCTCCACTTT. The entire variable domain, with the rest obtained from reference TRBV7-8 and TRBJ1-6, is as follows: GAGVSQSPRYKVAKRGQDVALRCDPISGHVSLFWYQQALGQGPEFLTYFQNEAQLDKSGLPSDRFFAERPEGSVSTLKIQRTQQEDSAVYLCASSLETANSPLHFGNGTRLTVT.

The chain couples TRBV30 to TRBJ1-3; no clear D gene. In germline, CDR1 is GTSNPN, CDR2 SVGIG (reference sequence). This CDR3 contains 12 residues. Trimming took 7 bases from V and 9 from J, leaving 16 bases between them. The CDR3 sequence is CALAAGGSTIYF. The CDR3 nucleotides are TGTGCCTTAGCCGCGGGTGGCAGCACCATATATTTT.

This rearrangement joins TRBV5-1 to TRBJ2-7; the D is unclear. The CDR3 extends over 14 amino acids. Germline CDR1 is SGHRS and CDR2 is YFSETQ. Trimming took off 2 bases at V and 2 bases at J, with 11 bases between the two ends. This chain's CDR3 is CASSLARPTYEQYF. CDR3 DNA: TGCGCCAGCAGCTTAGCGAGGCCCACCTACGAGCAGTACTTC.

This chain joins TRBV7-6 and TRBJ1-4, with 7 bases aligning to TRBD1. V lost 4 bases and J lost 2; bases outside the gene matches: 4. CDR3 length: 15 residues. Germline assignment: CDR1 SGHVS and CDR2 FNYEAQ. The CDR3: CASSSRDSTNEKLFF. The CDR3 region has the DNA TGTGCCAGCAGCTCCCGGGACAGCACTAATGAAAAACTGTTTTTT.

CDR3 nucleotides: TGTGCCAGCAGCCTGGGGACAGAAAAACTGTTTTTT. Its protein is CASSLGTEKLFF. The V gene is TRBV11-2, the J gene TRBJ1-4; D is possibly TRBD1 (6 bases). Germline CDR1 and CDR2: SGHAT and FQNNGV. Trimming took off 5 bases at V and 8 bases at J, with 9 bases between the two ends. CDR3 size: 12 residues.

The chain combines TRBV9 with TRBJ1-5; D gene ambiguous. The V gene's germline CDR1 is SGDLS and CDR2 YYNGEE. V lost 1 base, J lost 4 bases, and 12 bases lay in between. This CDR3 contains 15 residues. The CDR3 nucleotides are TGTGCCAGCAGCGTAAGTGGGAGCGGGAATCAGCCCCAGCATTTT. As protein: CASSVSGSGNQPQHF.

This chain links TRBV19 with TRBJ1-6; D is uncertain. The CDR3 runs 15 residues. The germline V gene encodes CDR1 LNHDA and CDR2 SQIVND (reference sequence). Trimming stripped 5 bases from V and 4 bases from J, with 12 bases between. The CDR3 coding sequence is TGTGCCAGTAGTCGACTTTTCCTGTATAATTCACCCCTCCACTTT. It translates to CASSRLFLYNSPLHF.

V and J are TRBV20-1 and TRBJ1-2; D not certain. V gave up 4 bases and J gave up 5 bases, with 8 bases separating them. Germline loops: CDR1 DFQATT, CDR2 SNEGSKA (reference sequence). The CDR3 runs to 11 residues. CDR3 DNA: TGCAGTGCTATTAGACTGTATGGCTACACCTTC. Amino acids: CSAIRLYGYTF.

The chain employs TRBV12-3 or TRBV12-4 and TRBJ1-1; tentatively, D is TRBD1 (5 bases). The CDR3 is 13 amino acids. V lost 3 bases and J lost 5, with 10 bases in between. CDR3 nucleotides: TGTGCCAGCAGTTTCGGGGGTTGGACTGAAGCTTTCTTT. Its translation: CASSFGGWTEAFF.

This rearrangement joins TRBV27 to TRBJ2-2; D call uncertain. Trimming pared 5 bases from V and 2 bases from J, leaving 24 bases between. Per the germline V gene, CDR1 is MNHEY and CDR2 is SMNVEV (reference sequence). The CDR3 contains 19 residues. The CDR3 spells CASSLPVLAGSVNTGELFF. In nucleotides, the CDR3 is TGTGCCAGCAGTCTACCCGTGCTGGCCGGGTCAGTAAACACCGGGGAGCTGTTTTTT.

The rearrangement joins TRBV30 to TRBJ1-5; no clear D gene. The CDR3 runs to 13 residues. V was trimmed by 0 bases and J by 4 bases, leaving 7 bases between them. Germline V gene data show CDR1 as GTSNPN and CDR2 as SVGIG (reference sequence). The CDR3: CAWSVSENQPQHF. The CDR3 nucleotides read TGTGCCTGGAGTGTAAGTGAGAATCAGCCCCAGCATTTT.

The sample holds a few counts of this clone. The CDR3 reads CASSVAQTLSNTGELFF. The CDR3 DNA follows: TGTGCCAGCAGCGTAGCTCAGACTCTGAGTAACACCGGGGAGCTGTTTTTT. The gene calls are TRBV9 and TRBJ2-2, with D unclear. CDR3 length: 17 amino acids. The ends were cut back, 0 bases at V and 2 bases at J, with 14 bases in the middle. Germline CDR1 and CDR2: SGDLS and YYNGEE.

This clone was counted once. V usage is TRBV18 and J usage is TRBJ2-1, with 9 nucleotides matching TRBD2. V lost 5 bases and J lost 5; bases outside the gene matches: 10. CDR3 size: 16 residues. Germline loops: CDR1 KGHSH, CDR2 LQKENI. CDR3 region: CASSSLTSGYNNEQFF. As DNA, the CDR3 is TGTGCCAGCTCATCGTTGACTAGCGGCTACAACAATGAGCAGTTCTTC.

The J gene is TRBJ2-2, the V gene TRBV27; 10 bases map to TRBD1. The CDR3 spans 14 residues. CDR1 and CDR2 from the germline V gene are MNHEY and SMNVEV (reference sequence). Losses at the gene ends were 6 bases for V and 6 bases for J; bases not matched to a gene: 4. The CDR3: CASRTGGASGELFF. CDR3 nucleotides: TGTGCCAGCAGGACAGGGGGCGCGTCCGGGGAGCTGTTTTTT.

The V gene is TRBV28, the J gene TRBJ1-2; 8 bases agree with TRBD1. The CDR3 runs to 16 residues. CDR1 is MDHEN, CDR2 SYDVKM, per germline. V gave up 6 bases and J gave up 5 bases; unmatched junction bases: 14. The CDR3 sequence: CASSQGWQGAQYGYTF. CDR3 nucleotide sequence: TGTGCCAGCAGCCAAGGGTGGCAGGGGGCGCAGTATGGCTACACCTTC.

The chain carries TRBV7-2 and TRBJ1-5, with D possibly matching TRBD1 (6 bases). Germline loops: CDR1 SGHTA, CDR2 FQGNSA. CDR3 length equals 15 residues. Trimming removed 2 bases from V and 3 bases from J, with 11 bases in between. In DNA form, the CDR3 reads TGTGCCAGCAGCTTAAGGGGGAATATCAATCAGCCCCAGCATTTT. Translation: CASSLRGNINQPQHF.

A single count supports this clone. The DNA for the CDR3 is TGTGCCAGCAGAGAATCGGCGGTATCTGGCTACACCTTC. This codes for CASRESAVSGYTF. V gene TRBV12-3 or TRBV12-4 combines with J gene TRBJ1-2; D remains ambiguous. The CDR3 covers 13 residues. The V end lost 6 bases, the J end lost 7 bases, and 15 bases lay between the germline ends.

The V and J genes are TRBV5-4 and TRBJ2-7, with a tentative D call TRBD1 (5 bases). The CDR3 extends over 14 amino acids. Germline values: CDR1 SGHNT, CDR2 YYREEE (reference sequence). The V end lost 2 bases, the J end lost 4 bases, and 13 bases lay between the germline ends. CDR3 loop: CASSLPDGQYEQYF. CDR3 in DNA: TGTGCCAGCAGCTTACCGGACGGACAATACGAGCAGTACTTC.

The CDR3 nucleotides read TGTGCCAGCAGCCAAGTTCTGACAGGGGGTAATTATGGCTACACCTTC. Encoded protein: CASSQVLTGGNYGYTF. The chain combines TRBV4-2 with TRBJ1-2, with 9 bases that match TRBD1. This CDR3 has 16 amino acids. V shed 1 base and J 5 bases; nucleotides not matched to a gene: 8. Looked up from germline, CDR1 is LGHNA and CDR2 is YNFKEQ.

This chain joins TRBV28 and TRBJ2-5; D perhaps matches TRBD2 (6 bases). V dropped 7 bases and J dropped 5 bases, with 14 bases sitting between them. CDR1 is MDHEN and CDR2 is SYDVKM in the germline V gene. This CDR3 comprises 13 residues. The CDR3 DNA reads as TGTGCCAGCATTCCTGGGGGGAGGGAGACCCAGTACTTC. It translates to CASIPGGRETQYF. The whole variable domain, remainder taken from reference TRBV28 and TRBJ2-5, is DVKVTQSSRYLVKRTGEKVFLECVQDMDHENMFWYRQDPGLGLRLIYFSYDVKMKEKGDIPEGYSVSREKKERFSLILESASTNQTSMYLCASIPGGRETQYFGPGTRLLVL.

Turning to this clone: Other DNA sequences in this specimen translate into the identical CDR3. This rearrangement joins TRBV5-1 to TRBJ1-3, with D hard to call. Germline CDR1 SGHRS, CDR2 YFSETQ. This CDR3 contains 16 residues. Trimming removed 0 bases at V and 2 bases at J, with 12 bases between. CDR3 DNA: TGCGCCAGCAGCTTGGCCGGGAGGGCTGCTGGAAACACCATATATTTT. It is translated as CASSLAGRAAGNTIYF.